This record covers a single TCR beta chain. Participants were aged roughly 18 to 89 years from about two dozen US areas. Two negative PCRs, clearance, or symptom resolution had been documented for recovered Cohort 3 donors. Germline assignment: CDR1 LNHNV and CDR2 YYDKDF (reference sequence). This CDR3 region has 12 residues. V was cut by 4 bases and J by 5 bases, with 6 bases left in between. These data originate in a study of blood T cell repertoires in COVID-19. Libraries were prepared by immunoSEQ multiplex PCR; TCRdb keeps only in-frame clonotypes and omits some of them. The table lists under 200,000 clones, 65% to 85% of them singletons.

The chain has TRBV15 and TRBJ1-5; D uncertain. This receptor was identified in a woman aged 55-75 years who had recovered from COVID-19. Sequenced input: PBMCs or T cells enriched from blood (not recorded which). This CDR3 is CATSTPDQPQHF. CDR3 DNA sequence: TGTGCCACCAGCACCCCGGATCAGCCCCAGCATTTT.